This T cell receptor beta chain was documented in a study of response to subunit inactivated influenza vaccine. TCRdb redid the calling of the RT-PCR reads with MiXCR, one entry per CDR3 protein. This repertoire shows approximately 480,000 distinct CDR3 sequences, approximately 9.9% found once; its top ten account for approximately 12%. Findings and caveats of the study: Authors suggested each seasonal influenza vaccination recruits few new T cells.

V was clipped by 0 bases and J by 4 bases, with 13 bases between them. The CDR3 consists of 17 residues. Germline V gene data show CDR1 as LGHNA and CDR2 as YSLEER. This clonotype was detected ten times or more. The antigen is undetermined. The rearrangement uses TRBV4-3 and TRBJ2-6; D possibly corresponds to TRBD1 (6 bases). Sequenced here: PBMCs from blood, sampled about 40 days after vaccination. The TCR sequence derives from a man in his fifties who received an inactivated influenza vaccine. The CDR3, as DNA: TGCGCCAGCAGCCAAGATTTGAGGGGGTCCGGGGCCAACGTCCTGACTTTC. It translates to CASSQDLRGSGANVLTF.